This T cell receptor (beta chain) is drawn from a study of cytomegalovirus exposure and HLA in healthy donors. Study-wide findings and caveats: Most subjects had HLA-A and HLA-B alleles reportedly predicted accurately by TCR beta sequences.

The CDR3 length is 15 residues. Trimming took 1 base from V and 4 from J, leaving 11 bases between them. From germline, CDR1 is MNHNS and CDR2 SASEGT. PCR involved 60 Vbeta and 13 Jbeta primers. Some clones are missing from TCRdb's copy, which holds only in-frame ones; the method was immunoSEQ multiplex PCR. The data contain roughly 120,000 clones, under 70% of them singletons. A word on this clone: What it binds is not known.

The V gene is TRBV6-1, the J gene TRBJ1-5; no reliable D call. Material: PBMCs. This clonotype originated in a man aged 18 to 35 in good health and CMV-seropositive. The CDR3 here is CASSEDSGGNQPQHF. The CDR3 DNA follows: TGTGCCAGCAGTGAAGATTCTGGAGGGAATCAGCCCCAGCATTTT.